This entry lists 14 T cell receptor beta chains sequenced from one sample in a study of regulatory T cells in long-lasting Graves disease (dated by TCRdb to about 2021). The time point label here, explained by the study, means: persistent/refractory GD, antithyroid drugs over 5 years with positive TRAb. For both TCR sequencing and RNA sequencing, RNA was extracted from PBMCs in TRIzol. Library generation was performed with multiplex PCR. Sequencing relied on an Illumina HiSeq 4000. To build TCR beta libraries, CDR3 regions were amplified by Arm-PCR using iRepertoire HTBI primers. TCRdb itself trimmed the public reads at Q25 with fastp, ran MiXCR and retained productive beta chains. Each entry is one CDR3 protein sequence, shown with its most common DNA and genes. This sample comprises approximately 690,000 distinct CDR3 sequences, 25% to 35% of them detected only once. Under 55% of the sample comes from the top ten.

The sequences come from peripheral blood mononuclear cells (PBMCs), collected when the disease was refractory, from a patient treated with antithyroid drugs. All receptors come from a female donor with Graves disease.

The chain employs TRBV15 and TRBJ1-4, with D unclear. The CDR3 loop spans 15 amino acids. V gave up 5 bases and J gave up 2 bases, with 12 bases separating them. Looked up from germline, CDR1 is LNHNV and CDR2 is YYDKDF (reference sequence). The CDR3, as DNA: TGTGCCACCAGCGGATACGGTTGGACTAATGAAAAACTGTTTTTT. It codes for CATSGYGWTNEKLFF.

The rearrangement joins TRBV7-3 to TRBJ2-2, with a possible D match to TRBD2 (6 bases). The germline V gene encodes CDR1 SGHTA and CDR2 FQGTGA. V lost 3 bases, J lost 4 bases, and 15 bases lay in between. This CDR3 has 16 residues. CDR3 protein: CASSLGHGTLTGELFF. The CDR3 region has the DNA TGTGCCAGCAGCTTGGGCCACGGGACTCTCACCGGGGAGCTGTTTTTT.

This clonotype was counted many times. The chain employs TRBV11-2 and TRBJ1-2, with D maybe TRBD1 (5 bases). The V gene's germline CDR1 is SGHAT and CDR2 FQNNGV. V dropped 5 bases and J dropped 1 base, with 11 bases sitting between them. The CDR3 spans 14 residues. CDR3: CASSQSGRNYGYTF. Here the CDR3 DNA reads TGTGCCAGCAGCCAATCGGGACGTAACTATGGCTACACCTTC.

This clonotype was seen a handful of times. The chain joins TRBV29-1 to TRBJ1-6, with D perhaps matching TRBD1 (5 bases). V dropped 6 bases and J dropped 7 bases, with 13 bases sitting between them. The CDR3 sequence is 13 residues long. Germline CDR1 is SQVTM and CDR2 is ANQGSEA. The CDR3 loop reads CSVGTGLNSPLHF. The CDR3 DNA follows: TGCAGCGTCGGCACGGGGCTAAATTCACCCCTCCACTTT.

This clonotype has at least ten counts. The chain recombines TRBV7-9 with TRBJ2-5; D call uncertain. Trimming pared 1 base from V and 5 bases from J, leaving 5 bases between. CDR3 length: 12 amino acids. From germline, CDR1 is SEHNR and CDR2 FQNEAQ (reference sequence). DNA of the CDR3: TGTGCCAGCAGCTTAGAGTTGGAGACCCAGTACTTC. Translation gives CASSLELETQYF. The full variable domain, completed using reference TRBV7-9 and TRBJ2-5, is DTGVSQNPRHKITKRGQNVTFRCDPISEHNRLYWYRQTLGQGPEFLTYFQNEAQLEKSRLLSDRFSAERPKGSFSTLEIQRTEQGDSAMYLCASSLELETQYFGPGTRLLVL.

The CDR3 protein is CSAIQGNTIYF. The CDR3 region has the DNA TGCAGTGCTATACAGGGAAACACCATATATTTT. The V gene is TRBV20-1, the J gene TRBJ1-3; D is uncertain. Germline CDR1 and CDR2: DFQATT and SNEGSKA (reference sequence). Deletions cut 4 bases from V and 4 bases from J, with 5 bases between. The CDR3 covers 11 residues.

This clonotype has more than one count but fewer than ten. This chain uses TRBV12-5 with TRBJ1-5; 8 bases match TRBD1. The CDR3 has 17 residues. With 1 base clipped from V and 3 bases from J, the junction kept 8 bases outside the gene matches. Germline-derived CDR1 and CDR2 are LGHNT and FRNRAP. CDR3 sequence reads: CASGLDTRGPYNQPQHF. CDR3 bases: TGTGCTAGTGGTTTGGATACCAGGGGGCCCTACAATCAGCCCCAGCATTTT.

In its sample, this clonotype was seen a few times. V usage is TRBV5-6 and J usage is TRBJ1-1, with D maybe TRBD1 (6 bases). Trimming took off 4 bases at V and 11 bases at J, with 15 bases between the two ends. The CDR3 totals 12 residues. Germline V gene sequence: CDR1 SGHDT, CDR2 YYEEEE. The CDR3: CASSGSGDWAFF. The CDR3 bases are TGTGCCAGCAGCGGGTCAGGGGATTGGGCTTTCTTT.

In this sample, this clonotype turned up a few times. The chain uses TRBV4-1 and TRBJ1-2; D not certain. V was pared by 1 base and J by 3 bases, with 15 bases between. CDR1 MGHRA and CDR2 YSYEKL come from the germline V gene. The CDR3 runs 16 residues. CDR3 coding DNA: TGCGCCAGCAGCCAAGCCACACCTCTGAAGGACTATGGCTACACCTTC. This translates into CASSQATPLKDYGYTF.

This clonotype was detected once. This chain links TRBV11-2 with TRBJ2-1; 12 positions match TRBD2. The length of the CDR3 is 16 residues. Germline CDR1 and CDR2: SGHAT and FQNNGV. V was clipped by 5 bases and J by 8 bases; unmatched bases: 10. CDR3 nucleotide sequence: TGTGCCAGCAGCCGCCAGACTAGCGGGAGTATCGATGAGCAGTTCTTC. It is translated as CASSRQTSGSIDEQFF.

V gene TRBV27 combines with J gene TRBJ2-2; the match to TRBD2 covers 8 bases. The CDR3 spans 14 residues. V gave up 3 bases and J gave up 6 bases; unmatched junction bases: 3. CDR1 is MNHEY, CDR2 SMNVEV, per germline (reference sequence). This chain's CDR3 is CASSLTGLAGELFF. Here the CDR3 DNA reads TGTGCCAGCAGTTTGACGGGACTAGCCGGGGAGCTGTTTTTT.

In this sample, this clonotype turned up many times. This rearrangement joins TRBV2 to TRBJ1-1; 7 nucleotides align to TRBD1. V was clipped by 6 bases and J by 7 bases; unmatched bases: 5. There are 12 residues in the CDR3. Looked up from germline, CDR1 is SNHLY and CDR2 is FYNNEI. In nucleotides, the CDR3 is TGTGCCAGCAGCCGACAGGGTGATGAAGCTTTCTTT. Amino acid sequence: CASSRQGDEAFF. Supplemented by reference TRBV2 and TRBJ1-1, the full variable domain reads EPEVTQTPSHQVTQMGQEVILRCVPISNHLYFYWYRQILGQKVEFLVSFYNNEISEKSEIFDDQFSVERPDGSNFTLKIRSTKLEDSAMYFCASSRQGDEAFFGQGTRLTVV.

This clonotype has only a few counts. V gene TRBV20-1 combines with J gene TRBJ2-7, with D uncertain. This CDR3 region has 14 residues. V lost 6 bases to trimming and J lost 4 bases, with 19 bases between them. Germline V gives CDR1 DFQATT, CDR2 SNEGSKA (reference sequence). CDR3 in DNA: TGCAGTGCCCTCGGGTCTCCCCTGGAGTACGAGCAGTACTTC. Its protein is CSALGSPLEYEQYF.

This clonotype has ten or more counts. This rearrangement joins TRBV12-3 or TRBV12-4 to TRBJ1-4, with 10 nucleotides matching TRBD1. The CDR3 runs to 17 residues. V dropped 6 bases and J dropped 0; count of bases not matched to a gene: 7. The CDR3, as DNA: TGTGCCAGCAGCGAAGACAGGGGGCTGGCAACTAATGAAAAACTGTTTTTT. It yields the protein CASSEDRGLATNEKLFF.